The 5 T cell receptor beta chains below all came from one sample that was sequenced in a study of blood T cell repertoires in COVID-19. The repertoire was sequenced with immunoSEQ multiplex PCR; TCRdb's copy has only in-frame clones and lacks some. The table has approximately 150,000 clones, 84% seen once. Material: peripheral blood. These TCRs come from a man in his fifties or sixties with acute or convalescent COVID-19.

This clone has only one observation. J is TRBJ1-1 and V is TRBV5-1, with TRBD1 matching 7 bases. Germline lookup yields CDR1 SGHRS and CDR2 YFSETQ. The CDR3 consists of 13 residues. Germline trimming cut 3 bases from V and 4 bases from J; bases unmatched to any gene: 3. The CDR3: CASSSHRGTEAFF. CDR3 bases: TGCGCCAGCAGCTCCCACAGGGGCACTGAAGCTTTCTTT.

This sequence joins TRBV7-2 and TRBJ2-1, with D possibly matching TRBD2 (7 bases). The CDR3 consists of 16 residues. The V end was cut by 5 bases, the J end by 2 bases, with 16 bases between. Germline V gives CDR1 SGHTA, CDR2 FQGNSA. The CDR3 region is CASSPRGGRAYNEQFF. The CDR3 DNA follows: TGTGCCAGCAGCCCAAGGGGGGGGAGGGCCTACAATGAGCAGTTCTTC.

The chain combines TRBV5-4 with TRBJ1-1, with 8 bases fitting TRBD1. CDR1 and CDR2 from the germline V gene are SGHNT and YYREEE (reference sequence). V shed 2 bases, J shed 5 bases, and the junction held 2 bases outside the gene matches. CDR3 length: 13 amino acids. CDR3 DNA: TGTGCCAGCAGCTTCCAGGGGGCGACTGAAGCTTTCTTT. This translates into CASSFQGATEAFF.

This chain links TRBV2 with TRBJ1-5; D remains ambiguous. CDR1 and CDR2 from the germline V gene are SNHLY and FYNNEI. V lost 7 bases and J 0 bases, leaving 16 bases between the germline ends. The CDR3 consists of 16 residues. DNA of the CDR3: TGTGCCAGCACCCGGCGGGGATCTTATAGCAATCAGCCCCAGCATTTT. Encoded protein: CASTRRGSYSNQPQHF.

The chain uses TRBV9 and TRBJ2-2, with TRBD2 matching 13 bases. Germline CDR1 SGDLS, CDR2 YYNGEE. This CDR3 spans 19 amino acids. Trimming cost V 4 bases and J 6 bases; bases outside gene matches: 15. The CDR3 protein is CASSPTAGLAGPGAGELFF. CDR3 DNA sequence: TGTGCCAGCAGCCCCACGGCGGGACTAGCGGGACCAGGTGCCGGGGAGCTGTTTTTT.